These 30 T cell receptor delta chains came from one sample sequenced in a study of gamma-delta T cells after stem cell transplantation. TCRdb reapplied CATT to the RT-PCR reads. The data contain around 3,500 delta-chain clones, 16% of them singletons. Specimen: gamma-delta T cells. All receptors derive from a human donor. It is not recorded whose cells these are; they may come from a transplant donor.

This clone was seen only a few times. A read error is possible here, since a much larger clone lies one base away. The chain carries TRDV2 and TRDJ3; D may be TRDD2 (5 bases). This CDR3 has 23 amino acids. The V and J ends lost 0 bases and 0 bases respectively, with 26 bases between them. The V gene's germline CDR1 is GEAIGNYY and CDR2 EKD. The chain's CDR3 is CACDTGWPTVGRTPSWDTRQMFF. The CDR3 DNA is TGTGCCTGTGACACCGGATGGCCTACTGTGGGTCGGACCCCCTCCTGGGACACCCGACAGATGTTTTTC.

This clone was detected a few times. The same CDR3 arises from other DNA sequences in this sample as well. V is TRDV2 and J is TRDJ1, with TRDD3 identical over 8 bases. V was pared by 1 base and J by 0 bases, with 21 bases of the junction left unmatched. Germline CDR1 is GEAIGNYY and CDR2 is EKD. The CDR3 has 21 amino acids. This chain's CDR3 is CACDTLGGFGDLRTNTDKLIF. The CDR3 region has the DNA TGTGCCTGTGACACGCTTGGGGGATTCGGGGATTTACGGACCAACACCGATAAACTCATCTTT.

By share, this clone counts as medium-sized (0.01 to 0.1%). The chain is built from TRDV2 and TRDJ1, with a weak D call TRDD3 (6 bases). V shed 1 base and J shed 0 bases, with 14 bases lying between them. The CDR3 has 16 amino acids. Germline CDR1 is GEAIGNYY and CDR2 is EKD. DNA of the CDR3: TGTGCCTGTGACACGGCTGGGGTCACAAACACCGATAAACTCATCTTT. Residues: CACDTAGVTNTDKLIF.

A note on this clone: A far larger clone differs by one base, so this is likely a read error. The DNA of the CDR3 is TGTGCCTGTGACGGCCTTCCTCTTACTGGGGGATACAATACCGATAAACTCATCTTT. It encodes CACDGLPLTGGYNTDKLIF. The chain links TRDV2 to TRDJ1, with 12 positions matching TRDD3. Trimming cost V 3 bases and J 2 bases; bases outside gene matches: 15. This CDR3 is 19 amino acids long. Germline-derived CDR1 and CDR2 are GEAIGNYY and EKD.

In DNA, the CDR3 is TGTGCCTGTGACACCATTACTGGGCAGGACACCCGACAGATGTTTTTC. As protein: CACDTITGQDTRQMFF. This chain connects TRDV2 to TRDJ3; perhaps TRDD3 as D (6 bases). CDR3 length: 16 residues. The germline gives CDR1 GEAIGNYY, CDR2 EKD. The ends were cut back, 0 bases at V and 6 bases at J, with 11 bases in the middle.

As for this clone: Other DNA sequences in this sample translate to the same CDR3. The J gene is TRDJ3, the V gene TRDV2, with D possibly matching TRDD3 (6 bases). CDR1 and CDR2 (germline): GEAIGNYY, EKD. The CDR3 runs to 18 residues. Trimming pared 0 bases from V and 0 bases from J, leaving 11 bases between. The CDR3 DNA reads as TGTGCCTGTGACACCGGGGATCCTAGCTCCTGGGACACCCGACAGATGTTTTTC. It specifies CACDTGDPSSWDTRQMFF.

To note about this clone: It may be a read error: a sequence one base away is much more abundant. The chain uses TRDV2 and TRDJ3, with 8 bases lining up with TRDD3. Per germline, CDR1 GEAIGNYY and CDR2 EKD. The CDR3 is 21 amino acids. The CDR3: CACDTTGTGGRSSRDTRQMFF. CDR3 coding DNA: TGTGCCTGTGACACTACCGGTACTGGGGGTCGTAGCTCCCGGGACACCCGACAGATGTTTTTC.

This clone has more than one count but fewer than ten. The chain has TRDV2 and TRDJ1; TRDD3 agrees at 7 bases. The germline CDR1 and CDR2 sequences are GEAIGNYY and EKD. The CDR3 totals 18 residues. Trimming at V came to 0 bases and at J to 2 bases, leaving 14 bases not matched to a gene. The CDR3 loop reads CACDTVRLGHTSTDKLIF. DNA of the CDR3: TGTGCCTGTGACACCGTTCGACTGGGGCATACAAGTACCGATAAACTCATCTTT.

The CDR3 sequence is CACDTPTSTGDTGSSWDTRQMFF. The CDR3 DNA reads TGTGCCTGTGACACCCCCACCTCTACTGGGGATACGGGGAGCTCCTGGGACACCCGACAGATGTTTTTC. This chain uses TRDV2 with TRDJ3, with 9 bases aligning to TRDD3. Germline CDR1 is GEAIGNYY and CDR2 is EKD. CDR3 size: 23 residues. J lost 0 bases, V lost 0 bases, and 17 bases had no gene match.

This clone was detected once. The junction departs from the called germline gene at one end, perhaps through a read error. The rearrangement uses TRDV2 and TRDJ1; D might be TRDD3 (6 bases). The germline gives CDR1 GEAIGNYY, CDR2 EKD. The CDR3 is 20 residues long. CDR3 coding DNA: TGTGCCTGTGACACCCTTCGTCCTGGGGTATACGTCGGAAACACCGATACACTCATCTTT. It encodes CACDTLRPGVYVGNTDTLIF.

The table lists this clone with a few counts. V is TRDV2 and J is TRDJ3, with 7 bases fitting TRDD3. From germline, CDR1 is GEAIGNYY and CDR2 EKD. CDR3 length: 17 residues. Losses at the gene ends were 0 bases for V and 2 bases for J; bases not matched to a gene: 3. CDR3: CACDTAGGTWDTRQMFF. CDR3 coding DNA: TGTGCCTGTGACACCGCTGGGGGCACCTGGGACACCCGACAGATGTTTTTC.

This clone was recorded a few times. The J gene is TRDJ1, the V gene TRDV2, with 8 bases that match TRDD3. This CDR3 has 16 residues. Germline CDR1 reads GEAIGNYY; CDR2 reads EKD. V shed 4 bases, J shed 0 bases, and the junction held 9 bases outside the gene matches. The CDR3 protein is CACERLGAPYTDKLIF. CDR3 bases: TGTGCCTGTGAGAGACTGGGGGCCCCGTACACCGATAAACTCATCTTT.

In its sample, this clone ranks as medium-sized (0.01 to 0.1%). The CDR3 region is CACDTLNWGFHTDKLIF. CDR3 in DNA: TGTGCCTGTGACACCCTTAACTGGGGGTTCCACACCGATAAACTCATCTTT. The genes are TRDV2 and TRDJ1, with TRDD3 matching 8 bases. V was clipped by 0 bases and J by 0 bases; unmatched bases: 8. The CDR3 is 17 residues long. Per the germline V gene, CDR1 is GEAIGNYY and CDR2 is EKD.

Relative to its sample, this clone is medium-sized. This chain connects TRDV2 to TRDJ1, with D perhaps being TRDD2 or TRDD3 (6 bases each). The CDR3 has 22 amino acids. V lost 3 bases and J lost 5, with 39 bases in between. CDR1 GEAIGNYY and CDR2 EKD come from the germline V gene. The CDR3 sequence: CACDRLEAFQNVLGPKEDKLIF. As DNA, the CDR3 is TGTGCCTGTGACCGATTAGAGGCCTTCCAGAACGTACTGGGTCCCAAAGAGGATAAACTCATCTTT.

This clone ranks as large. The same CDR3 also results from other DNA sequences found in this sample. The chain is built from TRDV2 and TRDJ1; 13 bases agree with TRDD3. This CDR3 has 21 residues. In germline, CDR1 is GEAIGNYY, CDR2 EKD. V shed 0 bases and J 3 bases; nucleotides not matched to a gene: 18. The CDR3, as DNA: TGTGCCTGTGACACCGTAAAGGGCCAAGTACTGGGGGATACGCGGGCCGATAAACTCATCTTT. The encoded protein is CACDTVKGQVLGDTRADKLIF.

This clone is deemed medium-sized. The chain carries TRDV2 and TRDJ1; 9 bases align to TRDD3. This CDR3 has 19 amino acids. Germline loops: CDR1 GEAIGNYY, CDR2 EKD. The ends lost 0 bases at V and 2 bases at J; junction bases unmatched: 15. CDR3 region: CACDTVNGRTGGETDKLIF. Written as DNA, the CDR3 is TGTGCCTGTGACACCGTAAACGGGCGTACTGGGGGAGAGACCGATAAACTCATCTTT.

The J gene is TRDJ1, the V gene TRDV2; 8 nucleotides align to TRDD3. Germline V gene sequence: CDR1 GEAIGNYY, CDR2 EKD. The V and J ends lost 0 bases and 0 bases, in that order; junction bases with no gene match: 5. The CDR3 is 16 amino acids. Written as DNA, the CDR3 is TGTGCCTGTGACACCCTGGGGGAGATACACACCGATAAACTCATCTTT. Its protein is CACDTLGEIHTDKLIF.

By proportion, this clone is large (0.1 to 1%). Other DNA sequences in the same sample also yield this CDR3. The chain carries TRDV2 and TRDJ1, with 7 positions matching TRDD3. Germline trimming cut 4 bases from V and 0 bases from J; bases unmatched to any gene: 7. Germline V CDR1 and CDR2: GEAIGNYY, EKD. CDR3 length: 15 residues. The CDR3 protein is CACDPLGVYTDKLIF. In DNA, the CDR3 is TGTGCCTGTGATCCCCTGGGGGTTTACACCGATAAACTCATCTTT.

A note on this clone: Possible read error: a much larger clone is one base away. Distinct nucleotide sequences in the sample also encode this CDR3. The V and J genes are TRDV2 and TRDJ1, with 10 bases fitting TRDD3. Germline CDR1 reads GEAIGNYY; CDR2 reads EKD. V was clipped by 7 bases and J by 3 bases; unmatched bases: 10. The CDR3 has 15 residues. This CDR3 is CACDPLGDFSDKLIF. For the CDR3, the DNA is TGTGCCTGCGACCCACTGGGGGATTTCTCCGATAAACTCATCTTT.

V gene TRDV2 combines with J gene TRDJ1; 9 nucleotides line up with TRDD3. J was trimmed by 2 bases and V by 0 bases; bases with no gene match: 21. In germline, CDR1 is GEAIGNYY, CDR2 EKD. There are 21 residues in the CDR3. CDR3: CACDTVAFRTGGGLQTDKLIF. The CDR3 DNA reads TGTGCCTGTGACACCGTGGCCTTTCGTACTGGGGGAGGACTACAGACCGATAAACTCATCTTT.

With respect to this clone: The germline gene is not matched at one end of the junction; a read error may be the cause. The chain employs TRDV2 and TRDJ1; the match to TRDD3 covers 12 bases. CDR1 GEAIGNYY and CDR2 EKD come from the germline V gene. The CDR3 length is 17 residues. CDR3 loop: CACDPVLGDTGKAKPIF. The CDR3 nucleotides are TGTGCCTGTGACCCCGTACTGGGGGATACCGGGAAGGCTAAACCCATCTTT.

Worth noting for this clone: TCRdb assigns this DNA the protein of a much larger clone, which departs from its translation at residue 12; this likely reflects a read error, and the protein shown comes from translating the DNA. The gene calls are TRDV2 and TRDJ1, with TRDD3 as a possible D gene (5 bases). The CDR3 extends over 19 amino acids. Trimming removed 0 bases from V and 0 bases from J, with 22 bases in between. The germline CDR1 and CDR2 sequences are GEAIGNYY and EKD. DNA of the CDR3: TGTGCCTGTGACACCGTAGGGGGCCGCCGAGGAATTTACACCGATAAACTCATCTTT. Protein sequence: CACDTVGGRRGIYTDKLIF.

This clone was counted between two and nine times. The junction and the germline gene differ at one end; a read error may be behind it. Other nucleotide sequences in the sample specify the same CDR3. The chain links TRDV2 to TRDJ1; maybe TRDD2 (5 bases). The CDR3 has 17 residues. Germline values: CDR1 GEAIGNYY, CDR2 EKD. The CDR3, as DNA: TGCGCCTGTGACAGCGTCTCTTCCGTTAGTAACTCCGATAAACTCATCTTT. This sequence encodes CACDSVSSVSNSDKLIF.

Only a few counts were recorded for this clone. V gene TRDV2 combines with J gene TRDJ1, with 9 bases identical to TRDD3. The CDR3 consists of 19 residues. V was clipped by 0 bases and J by 0 bases; unmatched bases: 13. Per the germline V gene, CDR1 is GEAIGNYY and CDR2 is EKD. As DNA, the CDR3 is TGTGCCTGTGACACCATGGTTACTGGGGGAGAAGGGTACACCGATAAACTCATCTTT. Translating it yields CACDTMVTGGEGYTDKLIF.

The chain couples TRDV2 to TRDJ3, with TRDD3 identical over 9 bases. CDR1 is GEAIGNYY, CDR2 EKD, per germline. CDR3 length equals 20 residues. Trimming took 3 bases from V and 0 from J; bases not matched to a gene: 11. CDR3 protein: CACDRLLGDLSSWDTRQMFF. Here the CDR3 DNA reads TGTGCCTGTGACCGCTTACTGGGGGACCTGAGCTCCTGGGACACCCGACAGATGTTTTTC.

The J gene is TRDJ1, the V gene TRDV2; 8 bases agree with TRDD3. The CDR3 length is 23 residues. V was clipped by 2 bases and J by 0 bases; unmatched bases: 28. Germline assignment: CDR1 GEAIGNYY and CDR2 EKD. CDR3 sequence: CACDKLGDPPPRVGVAYTDKLIF. The CDR3 nucleotides are TGTGCCTGTGACAAATTGGGGGATCCACCCCCCCGCGTGGGAGTTGCGTACACCGATAAACTCATCTTT.

Only a few counts were recorded for this clone. It may be a read error: a sequence one base away is much more abundant. The CDR3 loop is CACDKLAPRSGGYEDTDKLIF. The DNA for the CDR3 is TGTGCCTGTGACAAGCTCGCCCCACGTTCTGGGGGATACGAGGACACCGATAAACTCATCTTT. J is TRDJ1 and V is TRDV2; 12 bases line up with TRDD3. CDR1 and CDR2 from the germline V gene are GEAIGNYY and EKD. V was pared by 2 bases and J by 0 bases, with 18 bases of the junction left unmatched. CDR3 length: 21 residues.

This clone appeared a few times. A junction boundary mismatches the germline segment, possibly from a read error. The gene calls are TRDV2 and TRDJ3, with 8 bases that match TRDD3. This CDR3 region has 18 residues. Germline V lookup: CDR1 GEAIGNYY, CDR2 EKD. The CDR3 region has the DNA TGTGCCCGTGACACTGGGGGCCCCAGCTCCTGGGACACCCGACAGATGTTTTTC. It translates to CARDTGGPSSWDTRQMFF.

Comment on this clone: An end of the junction differs from the germline gene, which may be a read error. The rearrangement uses TRDV2 and TRDJ1; the match to TRDD3 covers 9 bases. CDR1 GEAIGNYY and CDR2 EKD come from the germline V gene. The CDR3 sequence is 20 residues long. The CDR3 bases are TGTGCCTGTGACTTACTGAATCCACCTACTGGGGGACTGGACACCGATAAACCCATCTTT. Amino acid sequence: CACDLLNPPTGGLDTDKPIF.

The chain carries TRDV2 and TRDJ1; D gene uncertain. Trimming cost V 6 bases and J 0 bases, with 19 bases left between them. Germline assignment: CDR1 GEAIGNYY and CDR2 EKD. CDR3 length: 16 amino acids. The CDR3 coding sequence is TGTGCCTGTATTAGTACTGAGCCGAGGTACACCGATAAACTCATCTTT. Its protein is CACISTEPRYTDKLIF.